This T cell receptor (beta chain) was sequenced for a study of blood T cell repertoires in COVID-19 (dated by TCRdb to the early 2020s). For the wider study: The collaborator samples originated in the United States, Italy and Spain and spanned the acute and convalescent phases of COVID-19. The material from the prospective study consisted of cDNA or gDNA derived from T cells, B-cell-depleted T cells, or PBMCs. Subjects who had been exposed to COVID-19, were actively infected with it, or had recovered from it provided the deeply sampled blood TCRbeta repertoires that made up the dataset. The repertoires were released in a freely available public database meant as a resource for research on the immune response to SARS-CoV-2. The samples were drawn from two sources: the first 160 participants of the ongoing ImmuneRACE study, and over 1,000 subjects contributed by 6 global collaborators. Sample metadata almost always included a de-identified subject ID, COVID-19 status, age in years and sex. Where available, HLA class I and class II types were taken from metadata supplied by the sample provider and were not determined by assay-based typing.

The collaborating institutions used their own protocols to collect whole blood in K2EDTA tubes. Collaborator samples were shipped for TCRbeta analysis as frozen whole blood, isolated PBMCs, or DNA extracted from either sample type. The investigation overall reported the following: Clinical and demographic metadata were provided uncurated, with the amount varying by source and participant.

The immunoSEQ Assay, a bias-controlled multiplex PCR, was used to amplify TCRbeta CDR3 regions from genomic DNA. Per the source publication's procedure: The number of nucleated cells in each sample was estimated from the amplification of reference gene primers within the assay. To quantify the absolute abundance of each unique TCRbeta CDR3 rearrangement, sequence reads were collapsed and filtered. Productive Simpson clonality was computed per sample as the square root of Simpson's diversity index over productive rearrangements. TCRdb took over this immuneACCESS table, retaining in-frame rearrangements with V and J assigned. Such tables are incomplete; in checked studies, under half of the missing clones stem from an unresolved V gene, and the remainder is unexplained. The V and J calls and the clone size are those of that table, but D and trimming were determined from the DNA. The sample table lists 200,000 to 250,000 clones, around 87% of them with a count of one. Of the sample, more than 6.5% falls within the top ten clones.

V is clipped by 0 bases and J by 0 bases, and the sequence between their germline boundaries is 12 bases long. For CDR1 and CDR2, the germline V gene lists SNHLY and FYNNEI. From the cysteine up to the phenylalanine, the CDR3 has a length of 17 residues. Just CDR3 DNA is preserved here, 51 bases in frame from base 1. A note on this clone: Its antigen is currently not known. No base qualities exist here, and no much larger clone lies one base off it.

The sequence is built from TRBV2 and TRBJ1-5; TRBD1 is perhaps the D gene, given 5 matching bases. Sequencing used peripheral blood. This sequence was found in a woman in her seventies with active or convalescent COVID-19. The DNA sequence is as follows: TGTGCCAGCAGTGAAGCCGCCGGCAGGGATAGCAATCAGCCCCAGCATTTT. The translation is CASSEAAGRDSNQPQHF.